Given below is one T cell receptor (beta chain) in context. Its specificity is not known. One entry per CDR3 protein, called by TCRdb with MiXCR from the 5' RACE reads. The data show roughly 150,000 distinct CDR3 sequences, approximately 9.9% seen once. The source of the sample is a study of CD8 T cells in ankylosing spondylitis. Broader study findings: There was a TCR beta motif, made of eight highly homologous variants, that appeared characteristic of ankylosing spondylitis blood. Relatively scarce in peripheral blood, disease-linked clones were CD8+.

Deletions cut 7 bases from V and 4 bases from J, with 17 bases between. CDR1 MDHEN and CDR2 SYDVKM come from the germline V gene. The CDR3 is 14 amino acids. Sequenced material: blood, either unsorted or a sorted T cell fraction (not recorded which). The gene calls are TRBV28 and TRBJ2-7; D ambiguous. The TCR sequence derives from a female donor with ankylosing spondylitis or in good health (not recorded which). The chain's CDR3 is CASTRPAHRYEQYF. The CDR3 nucleotides read TGTGCCAGCACCCGACCGGCTCATAGGTACGAGCAGTACTTC.